This is a list of T cell receptor beta chains from one sample in a study of CXCR3-negative and CXCR3-positive naive CD8 T cells. TCRdb re-called the 5' RACE reads, yielding one record per CDR3 amino acid sequence without DNA. The sample's table shows some 140,000 distinct CDR3 sequences. Sequenced sample: naive CXCR3+ CD8+ T cells from blood. These receptors were collected from a human donor in good health. Some clones in this sample may be carry-over from other donors' samples. Both conserved end residues are part of each CDR3.

J | V | CDR3
TRBJ2-1 | TRBV5-1 | CASSLTRIQIAGGYNEQFF
TRBJ2-3 | TRBV16 | CASSLIGQGKITDTQYF
TRBJ2-1 | TRBV4-3 | CASSPVAGGFSYNEQFF
TRBJ1-4 | TRBV7-8 | CASSLGRGLNEKLFF
TRBJ2-3 | TRBV28 | CASSFWQENEDTQYF
TRBJ2-1 | TRBV9 | CASGEGAIYNEQFF
TRBJ2-7 | TRBV20-1 | CSARDKRESAYEQYF
TRBJ1-4 | TRBV7-8 | CASSLRQSATNEKLFF
TRBJ2-3 | TRBV28 | CASTERGGTGYTDTQYF
TRBJ2-1 | TRBV6-4 | CASSDGNYNEQFF
TRBJ2-1 | TRBV7-3 | CATRAGGANEQFF
TRBJ1-1 | TRBV29-1 | CSFWGPGDTEAFF
TRBJ1-6 | TRBV12-3/TRBV12-4 | CASSLSSSGSPLHF
TRBJ2-5 | TRBV11-1 | CASSATSGDEETQYF
TRBJ2-5 | TRBV12-3/TRBV12-4 | CASRTGTGGFEGETQYF
TRBJ2-5 | TRBV11-2 | CASSLGDRLETQYF
TRBJ2-1 | TRBV7-6 | CASSLAGGLVDEQFF
TRBJ1-2 | TRBV10-3 | CAISEAQGGDGYTF
TRBJ2-5 | TRBV12-3/TRBV12-4 | CASSLSGPGETQYF
TRBJ1-5 | TRBV19 | CASRNRESGEQPQHF